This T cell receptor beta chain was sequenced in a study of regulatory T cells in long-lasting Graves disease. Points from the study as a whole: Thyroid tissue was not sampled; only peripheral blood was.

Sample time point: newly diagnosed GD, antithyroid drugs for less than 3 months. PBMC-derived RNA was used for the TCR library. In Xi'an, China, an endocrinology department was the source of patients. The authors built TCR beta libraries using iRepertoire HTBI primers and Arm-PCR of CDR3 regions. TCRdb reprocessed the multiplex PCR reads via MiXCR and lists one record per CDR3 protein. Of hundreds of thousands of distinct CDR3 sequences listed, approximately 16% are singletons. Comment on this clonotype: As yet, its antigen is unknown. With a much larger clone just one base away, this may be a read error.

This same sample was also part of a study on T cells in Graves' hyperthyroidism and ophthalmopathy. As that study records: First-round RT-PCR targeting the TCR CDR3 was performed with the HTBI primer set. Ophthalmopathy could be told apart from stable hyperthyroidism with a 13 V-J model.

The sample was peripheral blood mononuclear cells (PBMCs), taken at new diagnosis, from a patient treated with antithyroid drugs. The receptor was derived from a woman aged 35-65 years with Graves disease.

CDR3 DNA sequence: TGTGCCAGCAGTGCTCAGGGACGGTCGTCCTACAATGAGCAGTACTTC. Its translation is CASSAQGRSSYNEQYF. The rearrangement joins TRBV6-1 to TRBJ2-1; D is possibly TRBD1 or TRBD2 (5 bases each). Gene TRBJ2-7 matches the end of the DNA better, so the J call may be wrong. The CDR3 length is 16 residues. In germline, CDR1 is MNHNS, CDR2 SASEGT.